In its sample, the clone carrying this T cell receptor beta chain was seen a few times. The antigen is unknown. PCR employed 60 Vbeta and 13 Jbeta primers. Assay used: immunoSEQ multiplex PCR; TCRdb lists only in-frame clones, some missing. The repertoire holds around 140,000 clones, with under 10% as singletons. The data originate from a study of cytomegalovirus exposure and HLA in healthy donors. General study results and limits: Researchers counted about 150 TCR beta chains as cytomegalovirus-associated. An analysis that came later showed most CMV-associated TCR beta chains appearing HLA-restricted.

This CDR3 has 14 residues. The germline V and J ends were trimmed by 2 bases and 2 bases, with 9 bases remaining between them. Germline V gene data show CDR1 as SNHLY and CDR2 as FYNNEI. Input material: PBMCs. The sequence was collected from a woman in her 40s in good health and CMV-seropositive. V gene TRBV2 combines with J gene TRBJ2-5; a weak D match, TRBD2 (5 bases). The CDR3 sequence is CASSERIAQETQYF. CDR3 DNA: TGTGCCAGCAGTGAACGAATAGCGCAAGAGACCCAGTACTTC.